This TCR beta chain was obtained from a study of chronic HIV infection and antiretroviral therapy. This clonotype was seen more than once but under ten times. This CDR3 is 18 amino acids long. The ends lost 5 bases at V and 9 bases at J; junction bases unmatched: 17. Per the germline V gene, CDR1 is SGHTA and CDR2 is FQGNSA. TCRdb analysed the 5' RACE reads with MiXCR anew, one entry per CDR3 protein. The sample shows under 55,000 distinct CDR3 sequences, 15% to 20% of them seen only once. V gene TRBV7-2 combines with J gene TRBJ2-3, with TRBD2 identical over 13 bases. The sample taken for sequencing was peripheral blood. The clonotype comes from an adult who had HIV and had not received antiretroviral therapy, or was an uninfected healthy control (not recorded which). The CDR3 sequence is CASSPGGPGTSGKLTQYF. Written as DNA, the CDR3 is TGTGCCAGCAGCCCCGGGGGGCCCGGGACTAGCGGGAAGCTGACGCAGTATTTT.